This T cell receptor beta chain originates from a study of CD8+ T cells in alopecia areata. The sequencing template was cDNA reverse transcribed from extracted RNA. Repertoires were generated with immunoSEQ multiplex PCR, while TCRdb's copy carries only in-frame clones and drops some. This table holds 150,000 to 200,000 clones, less than 80% found once. Trimming removed 8 bases from V and 6 bases from J, with 19 bases in between. The germline gives CDR1 SNHLY, CDR2 FYNNEI. This CDR3 is built from 14 residues. The chain combines TRBV2 with TRBJ1-2; D is possibly TRBD1 (5 bases). The specimen was CD8+ T cells sorted from blood, collected at week 0. The TCR was taken from a human donor with alopecia areata. DNA for the CDR3: TGTGCCAGCTCCCCTTGGGGGGGAAGTGATGGCTACACCTTC. The encoded protein is CASSPWGGSDGYTF.